What follows describes a single TCR beta chain. Antigen: not known. The sample belongs to a study of cytomegalovirus exposure and HLA in healthy donors. Study outcomes and limitations: Most likely, a cluster of highly shared sequence variants arose as a sequencing artifact.

The germline V gene encodes CDR1 SGHTA and CDR2 FQGTGA. V lost 2 bases to trimming and J lost 3 bases, with 11 bases between them. This CDR3 is 14 amino acids long. Amplification used 60 Vbeta primers and 13 Jbeta primers. The method was immunoSEQ multiplex PCR; TCRdb's version includes in-frame clones alone and lacks a portion of them. The table shows about 130,000 clones, with 80% occurring only once. The chain uses TRBV7-3 and TRBJ2-7; TRBD1 is a possible D gene (5 bases). The sequenced material came from PBMCs. This clonotype was obtained from a man aged 30-40 years in good health and CMV-seronegative. CDR3 DNA sequence: TGTGCCAGCAGCTTACAGGGCCAGCTCTACGAGCAGTACTTC. This codes for CASSLQGQLYEQYF. The complete variable domain, with remaining parts taken from reference TRBV7-3 and TRBJ2-7, reads GAGVSQTPSNKVTEKGKYVELRCDPISGHTALYWYRQSLGQGPEFLIYFQGTGAADDSGLPNDRFFAVRPEGSVSTLKIQRTERGDSAVYLCASSLQGQLYEQYFGPGTRLTVT.